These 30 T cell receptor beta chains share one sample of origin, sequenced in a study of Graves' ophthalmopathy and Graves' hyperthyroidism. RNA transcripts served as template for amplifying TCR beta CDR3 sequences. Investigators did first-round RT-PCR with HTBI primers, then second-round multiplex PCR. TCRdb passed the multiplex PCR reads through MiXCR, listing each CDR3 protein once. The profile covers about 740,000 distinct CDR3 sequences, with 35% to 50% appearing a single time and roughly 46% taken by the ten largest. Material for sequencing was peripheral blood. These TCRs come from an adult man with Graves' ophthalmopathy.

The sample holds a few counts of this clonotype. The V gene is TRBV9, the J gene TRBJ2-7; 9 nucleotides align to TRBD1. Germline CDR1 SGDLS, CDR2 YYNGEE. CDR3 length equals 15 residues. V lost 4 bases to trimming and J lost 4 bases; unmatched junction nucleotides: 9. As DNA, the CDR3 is TGTGCCAGCAGCCTCCCTGGGACAGGGTTTTACGAGCAGTACTTC. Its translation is CASSLPGTGFYEQYF.

The CDR3 loop reads CASSEGETGNSPLHF. The CDR3 DNA reads TGTGCCAGCAGTGAAGGGGAAACAGGGAATTCACCCCTCCACTTT. This chain links TRBV6-1 with TRBJ1-6; perhaps TRBD1 as D (6 bases). The V end lost 1 base, the J end lost 7 bases, and 11 bases lay between the germline ends. Germline V CDR1 and CDR2: MNHNS, SASEGT. The CDR3 contains 15 residues.

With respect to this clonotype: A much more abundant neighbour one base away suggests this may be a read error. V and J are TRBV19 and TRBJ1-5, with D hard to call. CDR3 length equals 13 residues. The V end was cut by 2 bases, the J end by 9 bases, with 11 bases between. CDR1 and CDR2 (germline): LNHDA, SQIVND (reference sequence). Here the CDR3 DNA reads TGTGCCAGTAGTATACGCAGTGATCGGCCCCAGCATTTT. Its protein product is CASSIRSDRPQHF.

This chain's CDR3 is CTSSFNWELNYGYTF. In nucleotides, the CDR3 is TGTACCAGCAGCTTCAATTGGGAATTAAACTATGGCTACACCTTC. This chain joins TRBV7-2 and TRBJ1-2; D ambiguous. V was shortened by 3 bases and J by 2 bases, with 13 bases between the two germline ends. From germline, CDR1 is SGHTA and CDR2 FQGNSA. There are 15 residues in the CDR3.

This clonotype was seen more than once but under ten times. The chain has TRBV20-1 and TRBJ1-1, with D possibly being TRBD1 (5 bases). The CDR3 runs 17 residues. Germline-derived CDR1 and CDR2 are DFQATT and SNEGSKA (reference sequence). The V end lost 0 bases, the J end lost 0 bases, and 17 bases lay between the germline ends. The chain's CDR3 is CSARDLGFTGLNTEAFF. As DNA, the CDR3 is TGCAGTGCTAGAGATTTAGGGTTCACAGGCCTGAACACTGAAGCTTTCTTT.

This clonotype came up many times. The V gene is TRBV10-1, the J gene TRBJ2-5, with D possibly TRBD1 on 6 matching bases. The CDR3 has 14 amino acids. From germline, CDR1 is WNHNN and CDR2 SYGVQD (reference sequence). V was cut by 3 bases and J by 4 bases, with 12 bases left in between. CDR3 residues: CASSDAGAPETQYF. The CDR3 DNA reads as TGCGCCAGCAGTGACGCAGGGGCCCCAGAGACCCAGTACTTC.

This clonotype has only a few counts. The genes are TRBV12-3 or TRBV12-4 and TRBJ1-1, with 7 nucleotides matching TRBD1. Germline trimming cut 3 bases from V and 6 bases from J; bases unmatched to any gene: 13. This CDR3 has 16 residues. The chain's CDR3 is CASSFGQGPRGAEAFF. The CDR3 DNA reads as TGTGCCAGCAGTTTTGGGCAAGGTCCCAGGGGGGCTGAAGCTTTCTTT.

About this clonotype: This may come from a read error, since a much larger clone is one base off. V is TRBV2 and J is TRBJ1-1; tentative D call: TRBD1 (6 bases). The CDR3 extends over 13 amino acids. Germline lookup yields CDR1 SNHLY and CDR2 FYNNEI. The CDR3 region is CAGSSPGVGEAFF. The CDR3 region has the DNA TGTGCCGGCAGTTCCCCAGGGGTGGGTGAAGCTTTCTTT.

The CDR3 bases are TGCAGTGCTAGAGATCCTGCGGGGCCATATGGCTACACCTTC. Translating it yields CSARDPAGPYGYTF. V usage is TRBV20-1 and J usage is TRBJ1-2; D is perhaps TRBD1 (5 bases). The CDR3 has 14 amino acids. The germline V and J ends were trimmed by 0 bases and 5 bases, with 13 bases remaining between them. Germline lookup yields CDR1 DFQATT and CDR2 SNEGSKA (reference sequence).

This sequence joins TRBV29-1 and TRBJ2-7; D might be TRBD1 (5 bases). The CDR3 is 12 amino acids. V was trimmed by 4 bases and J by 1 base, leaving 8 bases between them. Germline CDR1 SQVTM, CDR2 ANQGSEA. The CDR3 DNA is TGCAGCGTTGGTGACAGTTCCTACGAGCAGTACTTC. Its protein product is CSVGDSSYEQYF.

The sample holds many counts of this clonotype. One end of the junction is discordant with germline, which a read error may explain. The CDR3 DNA sequence: TGTGCCAGCAGTTATGGACAGGGACGGATGAACACTGAAGCTTTCTTT. Translating it yields CASSYGQGRMNTEAFF. This chain joins TRBV10-3 and TRBJ1-1; 8 bases line up with TRBD1. This CDR3 is 16 amino acids long. The germline V gene encodes CDR1 ENHRY and CDR2 SYGVKD.

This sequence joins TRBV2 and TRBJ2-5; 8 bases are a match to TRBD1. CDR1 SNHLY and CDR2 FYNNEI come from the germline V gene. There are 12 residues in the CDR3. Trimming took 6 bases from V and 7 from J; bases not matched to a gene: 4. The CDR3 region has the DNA TGTGCCAGCAGCGACAGGGGTGGGACCCAGTACTTC. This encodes CASSDRGGTQYF.

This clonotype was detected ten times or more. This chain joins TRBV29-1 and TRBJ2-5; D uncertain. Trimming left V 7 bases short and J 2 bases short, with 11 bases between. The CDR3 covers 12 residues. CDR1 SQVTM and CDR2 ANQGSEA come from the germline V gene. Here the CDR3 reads CSASQGQETQYF. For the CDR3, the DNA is TGCAGCGCAAGCCAAGGGCAAGAGACCCAGTACTTC. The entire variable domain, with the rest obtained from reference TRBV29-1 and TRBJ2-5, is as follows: SAVISQKPSRDICQRGTSLTIQCQVDSQVTMMFWYRQQPGQSLTLIATANQGSEATYESGFVIDKFPISRPNLTFSTLTVSNMSPEDSSIYLCSASQGQETQYFGPGTRLLVL.

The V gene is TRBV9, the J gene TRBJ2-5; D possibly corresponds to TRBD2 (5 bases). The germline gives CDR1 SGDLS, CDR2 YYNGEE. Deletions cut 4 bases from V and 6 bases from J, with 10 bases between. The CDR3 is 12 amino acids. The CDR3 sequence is CASSHGGQTQYF. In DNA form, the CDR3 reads TGTGCCAGCAGCCATGGAGGACAGACCCAGTACTTC. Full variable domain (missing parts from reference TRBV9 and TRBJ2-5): DSGVTQTPKHLITATGQRVTLRCSPRSGDLSVYWYQQSLDQGLQFLIQYYNGEERAKGNILERFSAQQFPDLHSELNLSSLELGDSALYFCASSHGGQTQYFGPGTRLLVL.

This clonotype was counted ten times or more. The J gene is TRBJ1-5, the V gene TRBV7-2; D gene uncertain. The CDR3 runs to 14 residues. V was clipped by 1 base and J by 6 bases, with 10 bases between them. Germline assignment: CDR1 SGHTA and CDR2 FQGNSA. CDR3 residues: CASSLGLGSQPQHF. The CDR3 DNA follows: TGTGCCAGCAGCTTAGGGTTGGGGAGTCAGCCCCAGCATTTT.

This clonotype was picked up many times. In DNA form, the CDR3 reads TGTGCCAGCAGTCCCGGGACTTCACCTGGAAACACCATATATTTT. Encoded protein: CASSPGTSPGNTIYF. The chain has TRBV2 and TRBJ1-3; maybe TRBD1 (5 bases). The CDR3 extends over 15 amino acids. CDR1 and CDR2 (germline): SNHLY, FYNNEI. V was clipped by 5 bases and J by 2 bases, with 13 bases between them.

The CDR3 bases are TGTGCCAGTAGTATGGGGGGGCCCACAGATACGCAGTATTTT. Its translation is CASSMGGPTDTQYF. The chain combines TRBV19 with TRBJ2-3; perhaps TRBD2 as D (7 bases). CDR3 size: 14 residues. V lost 3 bases and J lost 2, with 9 bases in between. Germline-derived CDR1 and CDR2 are LNHDA and SQIVND (reference sequence).

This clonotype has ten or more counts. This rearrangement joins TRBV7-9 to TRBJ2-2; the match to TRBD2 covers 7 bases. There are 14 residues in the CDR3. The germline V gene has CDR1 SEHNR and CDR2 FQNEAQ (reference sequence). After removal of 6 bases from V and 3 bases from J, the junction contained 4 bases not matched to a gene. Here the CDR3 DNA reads TGTGCCAGCAGTCCAAGCGGGGACACCGGGGAGCTGTTTTTT. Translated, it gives CASSPSGDTGELFF.

For the CDR3, the DNA is TGTGCCAGCAGTAGACAGGGGGCAATAAATGAAAAACTGTTTTTT. Translated: CASSRQGAINEKLFF. This chain links TRBV9 with TRBJ1-4; 10 nucleotides match TRBD1. Losses at the gene ends were 5 bases for V and 5 bases for J; bases not matched to a gene: 6. The germline CDR1 and CDR2 sequences are SGDLS and YYNGEE. The CDR3 sequence is 15 residues long.

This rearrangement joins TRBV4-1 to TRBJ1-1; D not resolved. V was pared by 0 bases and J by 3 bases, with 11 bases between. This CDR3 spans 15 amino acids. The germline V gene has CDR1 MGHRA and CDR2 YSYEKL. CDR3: CASSQEPLSYTEAFF. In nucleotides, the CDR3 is TGCGCCAGCAGCCAAGAACCCCTAAGTTACACTGAAGCTTTCTTT.

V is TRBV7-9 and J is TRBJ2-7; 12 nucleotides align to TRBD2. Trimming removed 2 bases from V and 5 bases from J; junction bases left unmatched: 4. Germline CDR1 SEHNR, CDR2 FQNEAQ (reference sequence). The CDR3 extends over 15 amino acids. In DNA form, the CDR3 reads TGTGCCAGCAGCTTACTAGCGGGGGGGCTTAACGAGCAGTACTTC. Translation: CASSLLAGGLNEQYF. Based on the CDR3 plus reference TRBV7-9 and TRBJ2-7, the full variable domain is DTGVSQNPRHKITKRGQNVTFRCDPISEHNRLYWYRQTLGQGPEFLTYFQNEAQLEKSRLLSDRFSAERPKGSFSTLEIQRTEQGDSAMYLCASSLLAGGLNEQYFGPGTRLTVT.

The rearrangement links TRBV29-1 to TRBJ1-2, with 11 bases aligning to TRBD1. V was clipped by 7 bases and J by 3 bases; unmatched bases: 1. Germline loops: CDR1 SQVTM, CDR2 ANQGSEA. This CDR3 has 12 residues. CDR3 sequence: CSGDRGYYGYTF. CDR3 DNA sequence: TGCAGCGGGGACAGGGGGTACTATGGCTACACCTTC.

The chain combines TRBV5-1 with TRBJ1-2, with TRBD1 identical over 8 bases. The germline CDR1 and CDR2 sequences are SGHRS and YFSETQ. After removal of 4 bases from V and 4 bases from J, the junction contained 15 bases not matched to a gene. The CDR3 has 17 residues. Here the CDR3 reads CASSPEPGQVLLYGYTF. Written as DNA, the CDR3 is TGCGCCAGCAGCCCGGAGCCGGGACAGGTACTGCTCTATGGCTACACCTTC.

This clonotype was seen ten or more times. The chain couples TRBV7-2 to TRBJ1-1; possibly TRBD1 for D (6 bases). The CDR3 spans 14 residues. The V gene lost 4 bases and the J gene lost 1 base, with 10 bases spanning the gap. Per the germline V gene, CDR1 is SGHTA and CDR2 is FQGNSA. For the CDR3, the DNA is TGTGCCAGCAGCTCAGGGGTAACGAACACTGAAGCTTTCTTT. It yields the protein CASSSGVTNTEAFF.

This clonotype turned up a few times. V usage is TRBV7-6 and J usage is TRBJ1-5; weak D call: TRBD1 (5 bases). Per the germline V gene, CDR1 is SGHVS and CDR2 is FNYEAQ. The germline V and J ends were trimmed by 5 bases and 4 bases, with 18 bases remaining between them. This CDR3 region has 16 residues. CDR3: CASSPRDLQGNQPQHF. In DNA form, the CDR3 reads TGTGCCAGCAGCCCCCGGGACCTCCAAGGGAATCAGCCCCAGCATTTT.

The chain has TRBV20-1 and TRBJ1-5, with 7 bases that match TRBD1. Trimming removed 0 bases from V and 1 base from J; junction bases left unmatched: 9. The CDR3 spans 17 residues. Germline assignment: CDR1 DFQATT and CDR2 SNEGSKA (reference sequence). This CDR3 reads CSARDHEGALSNQPQHF. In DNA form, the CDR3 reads TGCAGTGCTAGAGATCACGAGGGGGCCTTAAGCAATCAGCCCCAGCATTTT.

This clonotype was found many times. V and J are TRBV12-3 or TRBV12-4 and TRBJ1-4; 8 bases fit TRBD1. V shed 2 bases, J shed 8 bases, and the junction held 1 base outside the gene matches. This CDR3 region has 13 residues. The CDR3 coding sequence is TGTGCCAGCAGTTTACAGGGGGCGGAAAAACTGTTTTTT. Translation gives CASSLQGAEKLFF.

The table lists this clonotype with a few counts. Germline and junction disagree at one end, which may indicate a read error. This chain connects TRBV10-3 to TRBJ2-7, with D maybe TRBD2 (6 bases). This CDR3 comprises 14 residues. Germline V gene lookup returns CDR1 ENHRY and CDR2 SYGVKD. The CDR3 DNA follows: TGTGCCAGCAGTTATATCGGGCGGGGCTACGAGCAGTACTTC. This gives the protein CASSYIGRGYEQYF.

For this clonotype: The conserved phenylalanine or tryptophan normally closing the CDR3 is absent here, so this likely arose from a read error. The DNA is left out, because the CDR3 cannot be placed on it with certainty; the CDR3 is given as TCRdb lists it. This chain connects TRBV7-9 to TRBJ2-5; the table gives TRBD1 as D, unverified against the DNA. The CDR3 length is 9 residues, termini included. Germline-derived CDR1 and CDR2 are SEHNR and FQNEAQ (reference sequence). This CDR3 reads CASSLQPGG.

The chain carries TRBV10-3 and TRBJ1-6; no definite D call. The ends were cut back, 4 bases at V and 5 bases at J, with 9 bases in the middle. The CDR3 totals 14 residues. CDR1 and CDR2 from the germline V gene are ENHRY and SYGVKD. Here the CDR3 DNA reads TGTGCCATCAGTGCTACCGACCATAATTCACCCCTCCACTTT. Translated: CAISATDHNSPLHF.